This T cell receptor beta chain was found in a study of blood T cell repertoires in COVID-19. Turning to the study itself: Some COVID-19 samples were acute and others convalescent; all came from the United States, Italy and Spain. PBMCs, B-cell-depleted T cells, or T cells provided the cDNA or gDNA that made up the material.

In the original analysis: Using reference gene primer amplification, nucleated cell counts were estimated. Sequencing was performed with immunoSEQ multiplex PCR; in TCRdb, only in-frame clones are kept and a portion is missing. V, J and clone size were drawn from that table, and D and trimming were deduced from the DNA. The repertoire holds approximately 260,000 clones, with approximately 89% as singletons. CDR1 MNHEY and CDR2 SMNVEV come from the germline V gene (reference sequence). The CDR3 is 15 amino acids. Trimming removed 6 bases from V and 3 bases from J; junction bases left unmatched: 8. Cohorts were assigned according to the clinical history that participants reported.

This TCR was recovered from a woman aged 55-70 years who had recovered from COVID-19. The chain joins TRBV27 to TRBJ1-3, with 7 bases aligning to TRBD1. The source material was PBMCs or T cells enriched from blood (not recorded which). The CDR3 sequence is CASRREGALGNTIYF. Written as DNA, the CDR3 is TGTGCCAGCAGGAGAGAGGGGGCCCTTGGAAACACCATATATTTT.